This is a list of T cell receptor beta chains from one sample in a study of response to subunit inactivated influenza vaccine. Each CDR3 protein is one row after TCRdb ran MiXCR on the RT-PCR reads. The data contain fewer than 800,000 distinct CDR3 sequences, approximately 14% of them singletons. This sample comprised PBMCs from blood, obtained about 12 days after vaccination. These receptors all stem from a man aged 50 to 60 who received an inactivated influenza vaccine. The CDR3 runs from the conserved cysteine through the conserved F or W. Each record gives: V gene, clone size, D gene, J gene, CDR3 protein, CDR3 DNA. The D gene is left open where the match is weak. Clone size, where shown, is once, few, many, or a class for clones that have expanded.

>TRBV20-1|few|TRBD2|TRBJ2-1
CSARDVRLADYNEQFF
TGCAGTGCTAGAGATGTTAGGCTAGCGGATTACAATGAGCAGTTCTTC
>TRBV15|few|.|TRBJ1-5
CATSRVVDQPQHF
TGTGCCACCAGCAGAGTGGTTGACCAGCCCCAGCATTTT
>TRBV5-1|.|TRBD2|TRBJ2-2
CASSLGSGGANTGELFF
TGCGCCAGCAGCTTGGGTAGCGGGGGAGCGAACACCGGGGAGCTGTTTTTT
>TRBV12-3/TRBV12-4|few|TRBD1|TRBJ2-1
CASNQRTGPYNEQFF
TGTGCCAGCAACCAGAGGACAGGGCCCTACAATGAGCAGTTCTTC
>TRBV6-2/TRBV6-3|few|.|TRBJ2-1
CASSPLGADYNEQFF
TGTGCCAGCAGTCCATTAGGGGCAGACTACAATGAGCAGTTCTTC
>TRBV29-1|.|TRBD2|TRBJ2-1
CSVGLGLENNEQFF
TGCAGCGTTGGGCTTGGACTAGAGAACAATGAGCAGTTCTTC
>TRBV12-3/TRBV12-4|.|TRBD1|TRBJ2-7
CASSFGQGMWNEQYF
TGTGCCAGCAGTTTTGGACAGGGAATGTGGAACGAGCAGTACTTC
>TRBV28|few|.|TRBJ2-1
CASSLFRSSYNEQFF
TGTGCCAGCAGTTTATTCCGGAGCTCCTACAATGAGCAGTTCTTC
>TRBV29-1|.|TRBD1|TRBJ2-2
CSVQKPGQGTGELFF
TGCAGCGTCCAGAAACCGGGACAGGGGACCGGGGAGCTGTTTTTT
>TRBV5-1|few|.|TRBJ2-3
CASSSRPGGTDTQYF
TGCGCCAGCAGCTCCCGTCCTGGGGGCACAGATACGCAGTATTTT
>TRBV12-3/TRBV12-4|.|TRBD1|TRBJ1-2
CASTWDRGSDYGYTF
TGTGCCAGCACCTGGGACAGGGGGTCGGACTATGGCTACACCTTC
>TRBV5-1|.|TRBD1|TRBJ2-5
CASSTSRGIQETQYF
TGCGCCAGCAGCACATCCAGGGGGATCCAAGAGACCCAGTACTTC
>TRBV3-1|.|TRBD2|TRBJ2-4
CASSGRGLAGAKNIQYF
TGTGCCAGCAGCGGACGGGGACTAGCGGGTGCCAAAAACATTCAGTACTTC
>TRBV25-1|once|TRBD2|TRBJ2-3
CASRPSGKDPDTQYF
TGTGCCAGCAGACCTAGCGGGAAGGATCCAGATACGCAGTATTTT
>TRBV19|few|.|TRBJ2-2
CASTIEGGFTGELFF
TGTGCCAGTACCATAGAGGGGGGATTCACCGGGGAGCTGTTTTTT
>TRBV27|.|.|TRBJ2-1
CASSLYGANEQFF
TGTGCCAGCAGTTTATACGGCGCCAATGAGCAGTTCTTC
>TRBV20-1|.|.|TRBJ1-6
CSAPERAGATYNSPLHF
TGCAGTGCTCCCGAGCGGGCAGGGGCGACCTATAATTCACCCCTCCACTTT
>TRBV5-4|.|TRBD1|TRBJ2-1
CASSFMGQGVHEQFF
TGTGCCAGCAGCTTTATGGGACAGGGGGTCCATGAGCAGTTCTTC
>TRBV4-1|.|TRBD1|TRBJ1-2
CASSQAPRQGWPYGYTF
TGCGCCAGCAGCCAAGCCCCCCGACAGGGATGGCCATATGGCTACACCTTC
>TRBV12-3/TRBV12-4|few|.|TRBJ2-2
CASSLVLQTGELFF
TGTGCCAGCAGTTTAGTCTTACAGACCGGGGAGCTGTTTTTT
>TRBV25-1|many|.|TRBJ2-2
CASSRTGDTGELFF
TGTGCCAGCAGTAGGACTGGGGACACCGGGGAGCTGTTTTTT
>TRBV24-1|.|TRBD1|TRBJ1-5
CATSDSGTGEVQPQHF
TGTGCCACCAGTGATAGTGGGACAGGGGAAGTTCAGCCCCAGCATTTT
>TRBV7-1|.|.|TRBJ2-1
CASSSGVRIIYNEQFF
TGTGCCAGCAGCTCAGGGGTCCGGATCATCTACAATGAGCAGTTCTTC
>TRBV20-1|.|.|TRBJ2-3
CSARAGPSTDTQYF
TGCAGTGCTCGGGCTGGGCCTAGCACAGATACGCAGTATTTT
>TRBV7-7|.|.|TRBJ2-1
CASSLNSHNEQFF
TGTGCTAGCAGCTTAAACAGCCACAATGAGCAGTTCTTC
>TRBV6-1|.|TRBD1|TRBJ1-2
CASRFRDRVNYGYTF
TGTGCCAGCAGGTTCCGGGACAGAGTTAACTATGGCTACACCTTC
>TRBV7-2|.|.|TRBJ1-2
CASRRDREYGYTF
TGTGCCAGCAGGCGGGACCGAGAATATGGCTACACCTTC
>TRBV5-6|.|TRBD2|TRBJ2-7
CASSSTGTSGTISYEQYF
TGTGCCAGCAGCTCGACCGGGACTAGCGGGACGATCTCCTACGAGCAGTACTTC
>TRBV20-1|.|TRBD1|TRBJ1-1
CSASEVQGASTEAFF
TGCAGTGCTAGCGAGGTCCAGGGGGCGAGCACTGAAGCTTTCTTT
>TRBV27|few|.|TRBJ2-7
CASIPAPGGYEQYF
TGTGCCAGCATCCCGGCCCCCGGGGGCTACGAGCAGTACTTC
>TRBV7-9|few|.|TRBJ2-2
CASRDAGTGSGELFF
TGTGCCAGCAGGGACGCAGGGACTGGATCCGGGGAGCTGTTTTTT
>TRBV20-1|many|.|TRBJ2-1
CSARLADYIEQFF
TGCAGTGCTAGATTAGCTGACTATATTGAGCAGTTCTTC
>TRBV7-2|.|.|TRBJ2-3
CASSLEPSDTQYF
TGTGCCAGCAGCTTAGAGCCCAGCGATACGCAGTATTTT
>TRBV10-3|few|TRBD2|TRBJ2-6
CAISGSSGGLDSGANVLTF
TGTGCCATCAGTGGGTCTAGCGGGGGGCTAGACTCTGGGGCCAACGTCCTGACTTTC
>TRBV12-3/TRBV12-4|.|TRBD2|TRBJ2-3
CASSNGLAMGDTQYF
TGTGCCAGCAGCAACGGACTAGCGATGGGAGATACGCAGTATTTT
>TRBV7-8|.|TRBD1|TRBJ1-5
CASSLLDRGSNQPQHF
TGTGCCAGCAGCTTATTGGACAGGGGGAGCAATCAGCCCCAGCATTTT
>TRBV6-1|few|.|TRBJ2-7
CASSETDAYEQYF
TGTGCCAGCAGCGAGACGGACGCCTACGAGCAGTACTTC
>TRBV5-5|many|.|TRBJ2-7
CASSLGQSAYEQYF
TGTGCCAGCAGCTTGGGACAGTCAGCCTACGAGCAGTACTTC
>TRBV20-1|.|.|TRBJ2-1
CSARTVVYNEQFF
TGCAGTGCCCGGACAGTCGTCTACAATGAGCAGTTCTTC
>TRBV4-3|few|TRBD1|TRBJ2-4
CASSQFAQQGAKNIQYF
TGCGCCAGCAGCCAATTTGCGCAACAGGGGGCGAAAAACATTCAGTACTTC
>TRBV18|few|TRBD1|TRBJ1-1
CASSPGGGFTEAFF
TGTGCCAGCTCACCGGGAGGGGGCTTCACTGAAGCTTTCTTT
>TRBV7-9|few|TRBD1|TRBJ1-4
CASSHQTGVTNEKLFF
TGTGCCAGCAGCCATCAAACAGGGGTGACTAATGAAAAACTGTTTTTT
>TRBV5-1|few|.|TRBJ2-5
CASSLFSEQETQYF
TGCGCCAGCAGCTTGTTCTCAGAACAAGAGACCCAGTACTTC
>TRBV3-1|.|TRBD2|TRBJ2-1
CASSHAGTSANEQFF
TGTGCCAGCAGCCATGCCGGGACTAGCGCCAATGAGCAGTTCTTC
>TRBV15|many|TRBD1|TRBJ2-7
CATSRDNQGASYEQYF
TGTGCCACCAGCAGAGATAACCAGGGGGCTTCTTACGAGCAGTACTTC
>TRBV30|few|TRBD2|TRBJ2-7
CAWRVLGRAHEQYF
TGTGCCTGGAGAGTGCTCGGGAGGGCCCACGAGCAGTACTTC
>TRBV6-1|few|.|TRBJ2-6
CASSTAFQGASGANVLTF
TGTGCCAGCAGTACCGCTTTCCAAGGGGCTTCTGGGGCCAACGTCCTGACTTTC
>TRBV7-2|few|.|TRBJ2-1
CASSLYRRGEQFF
TGTGCCAGCAGCTTATATCGGCGGGGTGAGCAGTTCTTC
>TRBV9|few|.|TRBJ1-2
CASSADTGGLYGYTF
TGTGCCAGCAGCGCAGACACCGGGGGATTGTATGGCTACACCTTC
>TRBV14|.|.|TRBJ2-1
CASSQYLSGEQFF
TGTGCCAGCAGCCAATATCTTTCTGGTGAGCAGTTCTTC
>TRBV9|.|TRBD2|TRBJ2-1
CASSVGREGSYNEQFF
TGTGCCAGCAGCGTAGGGAGGGAGGGCTCCTACAATGAGCAGTTCTTC
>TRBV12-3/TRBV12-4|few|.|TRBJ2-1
CASSFGTVLSYNEQFF
TGTGCCAGCAGTTTTGGAACAGTACTATCCTACAATGAGCAGTTCTTC
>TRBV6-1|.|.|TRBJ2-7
CASSPETRIGEQYF
TGTGCCAGCAGCCCCGAGACTAGGATAGGCGAGCAGTACTTC
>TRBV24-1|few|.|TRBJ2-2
CATSEPDPLNTGELFF
TGTGCCACCAGTGAACCGGACCCTCTCAACACCGGGGAGCTGTTTTTT
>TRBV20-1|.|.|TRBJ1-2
CSARESGRGLGSLGYTF
TGCAGTGCTAGAGAGTCGGGCAGAGGGCTAGGGTCTCTTGGCTACACCTTC
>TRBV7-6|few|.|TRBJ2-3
CASSLKTVSDTQYF
TGTGCCAGCAGCTTGAAGACCGTCTCGGATACGCAGTATTTT
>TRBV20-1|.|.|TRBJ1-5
CSAPISSGVAEPQHF
TGCAGTGCCCCAATCTCTTCAGGGGTGGCGGAGCCCCAGCATTTT